These 31 T cell receptor beta chains were all obtained from the same sample, sequenced in a study of blood T cell repertoires in COVID-19 (dated by TCRdb to about 2020). Library construction relied on the immunoSEQ multiplex PCR assay. TCRdb's version of the immuneACCESS table is confined to in-frame rearrangements and falls short of the full clone set. An unresolved V gene accounts for under half of the shortfall where checked; the remainder is of unknown origin. A total of a few hundred thousand clones appear in this sample, around 92% of them only once. 1.5% to 2% of the sample belongs to the ten largest clones. Specimen: PBMCs or T cells enriched from blood (not recorded which). Source of these receptors: a woman in her sixties or seventies who had recovered from COVID-19.

This clone was detected once. The rearrangement uses TRBV11-2 and TRBJ2-5; TRBD2 might be the D (5 bases). The CDR3 spans 13 residues. The germline CDR1 and CDR2 sequences are SGHAT and FQNNGV. Trimming took 6 bases from V and 5 from J, leaving 13 bases between them. This CDR3 is CASRTTSMETQYF. The CDR3 region has the DNA TGTGCCAGCAGGACCACTAGTATGGAGACCCAGTACTTC.

In its sample, this clone was seen once. V is TRBV2 and J is TRBJ1-5; D remains ambiguous. The CDR3 is 13 amino acids. The germline V gene encodes CDR1 SNHLY and CDR2 FYNNEI. V was trimmed by 8 bases and J by 2 bases, leaving 10 bases between them. The chain's CDR3 is CASLKEGNQPQHF. The CDR3, as DNA: TGTGCCAGCCTCAAGGAGGGCAATCAGCCCCAGCATTTT.

This clone was detected only once. The V and J genes are TRBV6-7 and TRBJ1-5; TRBD1 agrees at 9 bases. TRBV6-7 is recorded as an ORF, its role being uncertain. The CDR3 has 15 amino acids. Germline trimming cut 5 bases from V and 3 bases from J; bases unmatched to any gene: 5. CDR3 sequence reads: CASSTGQGHNQPQHF. CDR3 nucleotide sequence: TGTGCCAGCAGTACGGGACAGGGACACAATCAGCCCCAGCATTTT.

The J gene is TRBJ2-7, the V gene TRBV28; 12 positions match TRBD2. The CDR3 has 15 amino acids. J was trimmed by 3 bases and V by 10 bases; bases with no gene match: 10. CDR1 is MDHEN, CDR2 SYDVKM, per germline. CDR3 DNA: TGTGCCACCTCGACTAGCGGGGGCCCTCTCTACGAGCAGTACTTC. Amino acid sequence: CATSTSGGPLYEQYF.

CDR3 in DNA: TGTGCCAGCAGCAGACTAGCGACCGGGGAGCTGTTTTTT. It is translated as CASSRLATGELFF. V is TRBV7-9 and J is TRBJ2-2; 8 bases line up with TRBD2. With 5 bases clipped from V and 5 bases from J, the junction kept 1 base outside the gene matches. This CDR3 is built from 13 residues. In germline, CDR1 is SEHNR, CDR2 FQNEAQ (reference sequence).

This clone turned up a few times. As DNA, the CDR3 is TGTGCCAGCAGTCCCAGACAAGCCAATCAGCCCCAGCATTTT. It encodes CASSPRQANQPQHF. This chain connects TRBV6-5 to TRBJ1-5; no reliable D call. The CDR3 is made up of 14 amino acids. Germline V gene lookup returns CDR1 MNHEY and CDR2 SVGAGI. V gave up 5 bases and J gave up 3 bases, with 11 bases separating them.

The genes are TRBV28 and TRBJ1-1; maybe TRBD1 (6 bases). CDR3 length: 15 residues. Per germline, CDR1 MDHEN and CDR2 SYDVKM. Trimming cost V 7 bases and J 1 base, with 16 bases left between them. The CDR3 spells CASTRPMTGNTEAFF. In DNA, the CDR3 is TGTGCCAGCACCCGCCCGATGACAGGGAACACTGAAGCTTTCTTT. Complete variable domain (other parts from reference TRBV28 and TRBJ1-1): DVKVTQSSRYLVKRTGEKVFLECVQDMDHENMFWYRQDPGLGLRLIYFSYDVKMKEKGDIPEGYSVSREKKERFSLILESASTNQTSMYLCASTRPMTGNTEAFFGQGTRLTVV.

The chain couples TRBV4-1 to TRBJ1-2; maybe TRBD1 (6 bases). The CDR3 is 17 residues long. Looked up from germline, CDR1 is MGHRA and CDR2 is YSYEKL. V was shortened by 2 bases and J by 0 bases, with 16 bases between the two germline ends. CDR3 DNA sequence: TGCGCCAGCAGCCAACATACCCCGGGACAAGCTAACTATGGCTACACCTTC. This encodes CASSQHTPGQANYGYTF.

J is TRBJ2-2 and V is TRBV2; tentatively, D is TRBD1 (5 bases). Germline CDR1 and CDR2: SNHLY and FYNNEI. V lost 8 bases, J lost 6 bases, and 16 bases lay in between. This CDR3 comprises 14 residues. Here the CDR3 DNA reads TGTGCCAGCTTTTCCTTCTGGGGCCCCGGGGAGCTGTTTTTT. It codes for CASFSFWGPGELFF. Based on the CDR3 plus reference TRBV2 and TRBJ2-2, the full variable domain is EPEVTQTPSHQVTQMGQEVILRCVPISNHLYFYWYRQILGQKVEFLVSFYNNEISEKSEIFDDQFSVERPDGSNFTLKIRSTKLEDSAMYFCASFSFWGPGELFFGEGSRLTVL.

V is TRBV20-1 and J is TRBJ1-5; tentative D call: TRBD1 (5 bases). The V end was cut by 4 bases, the J end by 6 bases, with 7 bases between. Per germline, CDR1 DFQATT and CDR2 SNEGSKA (reference sequence). This CDR3 is built from 11 residues. The chain's CDR3 is CSATTGQPQHF. The CDR3 DNA reads as TGCAGTGCTACTACAGGTCAGCCCCAGCATTTT.

The rearrangement joins TRBV30 to TRBJ2-1, with a weak D call TRBD1 (6 bases). Germline CDR1 and CDR2: GTSNPN and SVGIG (reference sequence). V lost 1 base, J lost 1 base, and 8 bases lay in between. The CDR3 has 14 amino acids. CDR3 loop: CAWSDDRSYNEQFF. The DNA for the CDR3 is TGTGCCTGGAGTGACGACAGGTCCTACAATGAGCAGTTCTTC.

CDR3: CASSQEAGSADTQYF. The CDR3 DNA reads as TGTGCCAGCAGCCAAGAGGCGGGCTCGGCAGATACGCAGTATTTT. The rearrangement uses TRBV3-1 (or the pseudogene TRBV3-2) and TRBJ2-3; a weak D match, TRBD2 (5 bases). Germline V gene data show CDR1 as LGHDT and CDR2 as YNNKEL (reference sequence). The germline V and J ends were trimmed by 0 bases and 4 bases, with 11 bases remaining between them. CDR3 length: 15 amino acids.

This chain connects TRBV7-3 to TRBJ1-1; D remains ambiguous. Germline CDR1 reads SGHTA; CDR2 reads FQGTGA. This CDR3 contains 14 residues. Trimming took 1 base from V and 4 from J, leaving 10 bases between them. CDR3 DNA: TGTGCCAGCAGCTTAAGATCAGGATCCACTGAAGCTTTCTTT. Translating gives CASSLRSGSTEAFF.

This chain uses TRBV10-2 with TRBJ1-2, with TRBD1 identical over 9 bases. The CDR3 totals 14 residues. Trimming removed 3 bases from V and 8 bases from J; junction bases left unmatched: 7. The germline CDR1 and CDR2 sequences are WSHSY and SAAADI. CDR3 in DNA: TGCGCCAGCAGTGATCTATGGGACAGGGAGGGCTACACCTTC. This encodes CASSDLWDREGYTF.

This clone was detected only a few times. One junction end disagrees with the germline gene, perhaps due to a read error. The rearrangement uses TRBV30 and TRBJ2-6; D remains unclear. The germline gives CDR1 GTSNPN, CDR2 SVGIG (reference sequence). The CDR3 spans 15 residues. The CDR3 region is CARRISMRGANVLTF. For the CDR3, the DNA is TGTGCCCGGAGAATCTCAATGAGGGGGGCCAACGTCCTGACTTTC.

The chain carries TRBV10-3 and TRBJ2-3; D gene ambiguous. Deletions cut 8 bases from V and 0 bases from J, with 15 bases between. This CDR3 is built from 15 residues. CDR1 is ENHRY and CDR2 is SYGVKD in the germline V gene. The CDR3 DNA is TGTGCCATCTCGGAGATCCACGCTAGCACAGATACGCAGTATTTT. Its protein is CAISEIHASTDTQYF.

The chain carries TRBV5-1 and TRBJ2-3; D might be TRBD2 (5 bases). CDR3 size: 15 residues. V gave up 0 bases and J gave up 4 bases, with 12 bases separating them. The germline CDR1 and CDR2 sequences are SGHRS and YFSETQ. The CDR3 region is CASSLAGVLPDTQYF. The CDR3 DNA reads as TGCGCCAGCAGCTTGGCCGGGGTGTTGCCAGATACGCAGTATTTT.

V usage is TRBV11-3 and J usage is TRBJ2-2, with TRBD2 matching 7 bases. The germline CDR1 and CDR2 sequences are SGHNT and YENEEA. J was trimmed by 7 bases and V by 5 bases; bases with no gene match: 7. The CDR3 has 14 amino acids. CDR3 in DNA: TGTGCCAGCAGCCACGCGGGAGTAGTCGGGGAGCTGTTTTTT. Residues: CASSHAGVVGELFF.

The V and J genes are TRBV14 and TRBJ2-5; D perhaps matches TRBD2 (6 bases). Per the germline V gene, CDR1 is SGHDN and CDR2 is FVKESK. Trimming took off 2 bases at V and 4 bases at J, with 14 bases between the two ends. CDR3 length: 15 residues. The DNA of the CDR3 is TGTGCCAGCAGCCAACGACAGTCCGGGGGAGAGACCCAGTACTTC. Translating it yields CASSQRQSGGETQYF.

The V gene is TRBV27, the J gene TRBJ2-1; TRBD2 aligns across 8 bases. The CDR3 runs to 15 residues. Trimming cost V 7 bases and J 4 bases; bases outside gene matches: 9. Germline V gives CDR1 MNHEY, CDR2 SMNVEV (reference sequence). CDR3: CASNQGAGEYNEQFF. In DNA form, the CDR3 reads TGTGCCAGCAATCAAGGAGCGGGGGAATACAATGAGCAGTTCTTC.

This chain uses TRBV12-3 or TRBV12-4 with TRBJ1-2; D is ambiguous. CDR3 length equals 12 residues. Trimming removed 3 bases from V and 1 base from J, with 3 bases in between. In DNA form, the CDR3 reads TGTGCCAGCAGTTTTAATAACTATGGCTACACCTTC. This codes for CASSFNNYGYTF.

The J gene is TRBJ1-2, the V gene TRBV27, with unresolved D. CDR1 and CDR2 (germline): MNHEY, SMNVEV (reference sequence). CDR3 length: 15 residues. Trimming shortened V by 7 bases and J by 2 bases, and 17 bases separated the two germline ends. CDR3 in amino acids: CASTSEITVNYGYTF. The CDR3 nucleotides are TGTGCCAGCACGTCGGAAATAACAGTCAACTATGGCTACACCTTC.

This sequence joins TRBV10-1 and TRBJ2-1, with 10 positions matching TRBD2. In germline, CDR1 is WNHNN, CDR2 SYGVQD (reference sequence). The ends lost 8 bases at V and 0 bases at J; junction bases unmatched: 1. CDR3 size: 14 residues. CDR3 in amino acids: CASQRGGSYNEQFF. CDR3 bases: TGCGCCAGCCAGCGGGGGGGCTCCTACAATGAGCAGTTCTTC.

V is TRBV21-1 and J is TRBJ2-1; the table gives TRBD1 as D, unverified against the DNA. TRBV21-1 is listed as a pseudogene. The CDR3 is 17 residues long. The CDR3 nucleotides are TGTGCCAGCAGCAAACCAACAGGGAACCCCCCCCAGGATGGGCAGTTCTTC. It codes for CASSKPTGNPPQDGQFF.

This rearrangement joins TRBV30 to TRBJ1-4; 7 positions match TRBD1. Looked up from germline, CDR1 is GTSNPN and CDR2 is SVGIG (reference sequence). With V trimmed by 1 base and J by 5 bases, 4 bases remained unmatched. The CDR3 runs 14 residues. CDR3 nucleotides: TGTGCCTGGAGTGCAGGGGGTTCAAATGAAAAACTGTTTTTT. Translated: CAWSAGGSNEKLFF.

The chain joins TRBV7-6 to TRBJ2-1, with 7 positions matching TRBD2. V lost 1 base, J lost 0 bases, and 3 bases stayed unmatched. This CDR3 is built from 16 residues. Per germline, CDR1 SGHVS and CDR2 FNYEAQ. Here the CDR3 DNA reads TGTGCCAGCAGCTTAGGGGGACTACTCTCCTACAATGAGCAGTTCTTC. Protein product: CASSLGGLLSYNEQFF.

This chain links TRBV6-1 with TRBJ2-1; maybe TRBD2 (6 bases). V lost 4 bases, J lost 8 bases, and 30 bases lay in between. The CDR3 is 19 residues long. Germline CDR1 MNHNS, CDR2 SASEGT. CDR3 DNA sequence: TGTGCCAGCAGTGCTACGTGGAGCGGGTTCTACCCGGAGAAAGATGAGCAGTTCTTC. Translated: CASSATWSGFYPEKDEQFF.

This clone was counted a few times. V and J are TRBV9 and TRBJ1-2, with D tentatively TRBD1 (5 bases). V lost 3 bases and J 3 bases, leaving 15 bases between the germline ends. The CDR3 has 15 residues. Looked up from germline, CDR1 is SGDLS and CDR2 is YYNGEE. Written as DNA, the CDR3 is TGTGCCAGCAGCGCCGTGGGGGGATCCTACTATGGCTACACCTTC. It specifies CASSAVGGSYYGYTF.

The genes are TRBV9 and TRBJ2-1, with D perhaps TRBD1 (7 bases). The CDR3 spans 15 residues. CDR1 is SGDLS and CDR2 is YYNGEE in the germline V gene. Trimming stripped 0 bases from V and 4 bases from J, with 11 bases between. As DNA, the CDR3 is TGTGCCAGCAGCGTAGCAGGGGGGACTTACAATGAGCAGTTCTTC. Its protein product is CASSVAGGTYNEQFF.

The gene calls are TRBV5-6 and TRBJ1-5; the D gene is possibly TRBD1 (5 bases). Looked up from germline, CDR1 is SGHDT and CDR2 is YYEEEE. The CDR3 sequence is 15 residues long. Trimming shortened V by 2 bases and J by 0 bases, and 9 bases separated the two germline ends. CDR3: CASSLRGVSNQPQHF. CDR3 nucleotides: TGTGCCAGCAGCTTACGGGGGGTTAGCAATCAGCCCCAGCATTTT.

V is TRBV7-3 and J is TRBJ2-3; a possible D gene is TRBD2 (6 bases). Trimming removed 2 bases from V and 5 bases from J, with 14 bases in between. This CDR3 comprises 15 residues. Germline V gene data show CDR1 as SGHTA and CDR2 as FQGTGA. In nucleotides, the CDR3 is TGTGCCAGCAGCTTAGGACTACCGGCCGGAGATACGCAGTATTTT. Protein product: CASSLGLPAGDTQYF.